The 18 T cell receptor beta chains below come from one sample, sequenced in a study of shared clonotypes between healthy human individuals. Clones were read by immunoSEQ multiplex PCR, and TCRdb kept only the in-frame ones, dropping some. This repertoire shows 2.3 million or so clones, 93% found once; its top ten account for under 0.45%. The source material was naive CD4+ T cells from PBMCs. This sample's subset: CD45RA+ positively selected. The source is a man younger than 35 in good health. Some clones in this sample may be carry-over from other donors' samples.

The V gene is TRBV6-6, the J gene TRBJ1-5; D gene unclear. Deletions cut 9 bases from V and 5 bases from J, with 17 bases between. The CDR3 has 14 amino acids. The germline gives CDR1 MNHNY, CDR2 SVGAGI (reference sequence). CDR3 nucleotides: TGTGCCAGACCTCCACGCAGGACCCATCAGCCCCAGCATTTT. Translated, it gives CARPPRRTHQPQHF.

This chain links TRBV19 with TRBJ1-3; 12 bases fit TRBD1. Trimming at V came to 8 bases and at J to 3 bases, leaving 17 bases not matched to a gene. Looked up from germline, CDR1 is LNHDA and CDR2 is SQIVND (reference sequence). This CDR3 has 19 residues. This CDR3 reads CASGWNPGTGGVGGNTIYF. For the CDR3, the DNA is TGTGCCAGTGGATGGAACCCCGGGACAGGGGGCGTTGGTGGAAACACCATATATTTT.

With regard to this clone: Other nucleotide sequences in the sample specify the same CDR3. The gene calls are TRBV7-2 and TRBJ2-2; the match to TRBD2 covers 13 bases. Germline assignment: CDR1 SGHTA and CDR2 FQGNSA. This CDR3 comprises 15 residues. V lost 5 bases to trimming and J lost 5 bases; unmatched junction nucleotides: 2. DNA of the CDR3: TGTGCCAGCAGCACGGGACTAGCGGGAACCGGGGAGCTGTTTTTT. Its protein product is CASSTGLAGTGELFF.

This clone was seen a single time. The chain has TRBV11-2 and TRBJ2-5; weak D call: TRBD2 (6 bases). Germline lookup yields CDR1 SGHAT and CDR2 FQNNGV. The CDR3 covers 17 residues. The V end lost 5 bases, the J end lost 5 bases, and 24 bases lay between the germline ends. CDR3 protein: CASSQKFSYFGGETQYF. CDR3 nucleotide sequence: TGTGCCAGCAGCCAGAAGTTCTCGTACTTTGGGGGGGAGACCCAGTACTTC. The full variable domain, with the rest looked up from reference TRBV11-2 and TRBJ2-5, is EAGVAQSPRYKIIEKRQSVAFWCNPISGHATLYWYQQILGQGPKLLIQFQNNGVVDDSQLPKDRFSAERLKGVDSTLKIQPAKLEDSAVYLCASSQKFSYFGGETQYFGPGTRLLVL.

This chain joins TRBV28 and TRBJ2-5; D unclear. V was cut by 2 bases and J by 4 bases, with 5 bases left in between. The CDR3 is made up of 12 amino acids. CDR1 is MDHEN and CDR2 is SYDVKM in the germline V gene. The CDR3 DNA sequence: TGTGCCAGCAGTTTAAAAAGAGAGACCCAGTACTTC. As protein: CASSLKRETQYF.

A single count supports this clone. The V and J genes are TRBV6-5 and TRBJ2-1; the D is unclear. Trimming shortened V by 5 bases and J by 1 base, and 12 bases separated the two germline ends. The CDR3 extends over 15 amino acids. Germline-derived CDR1 and CDR2 are MNHEY and SVGAGI. CDR3 sequence (DNA): TGTGCCAGCAGTCTATTCGCGAGGTCCTACAATGAGCAGTTCTTC. The encoded protein is CASSLFARSYNEQFF.

This clone is a singleton in its sample. This chain joins TRBV6-1 and TRBJ1-2, with 9 bases matching TRBD1. Germline V gene data show CDR1 as MNHNS and CDR2 as SASEGT. V dropped 5 bases and J dropped 8; count of bases not matched to a gene: 6. CDR3 length: 13 amino acids. The CDR3 spells CASSPGQGLGYTF. The CDR3 DNA follows: TGTGCCAGCAGTCCTGGACAGGGGTTGGGCTACACCTTC.

The chain combines TRBV7-8 with TRBJ2-7; 12 bases agree with TRBD2. With 1 base clipped from V and 4 bases from J, the junction kept 5 bases outside the gene matches. Germline values: CDR1 SGHVS, CDR2 FQNEAQ. This CDR3 contains 16 residues. For the CDR3, the DNA is TGTGCCAGCAGCTTAGGCGGACTAGCGGGATTTTACGAGCAGTACTTC. Amino acids: CASSLGGLAGFYEQYF.

The rearrangement joins TRBV9 to TRBJ2-6; tentatively, D is TRBD1 (5 bases). CDR1 and CDR2 from the germline V gene are SGDLS and YYNGEE. This CDR3 is built from 17 residues. Trimming stripped 0 bases from V and 0 bases from J, with 10 bases between. For the CDR3, the DNA is TGTGCCAGCAGCGTAGGGGAAGGGGTCTCTGGGGCCAACGTCCTGACTTTC. Its translation is CASSVGEGVSGANVLTF.

CDR3 bases: TGTGCCAGCAGTTTAGGACTAGGTCTCCAAGAGACCCAGTACTTC. It translates to CASSLGLGLQETQYF. The genes are TRBV6-5 and TRBJ2-5; 7 bases are a match to TRBD2. V lost 4 bases to trimming and J lost 1 base; unmatched junction nucleotides: 6. The CDR3 sequence is 15 residues long. Germline CDR1 and CDR2: MNHEY and SVGAGI.

V gene TRBV4-3 combines with J gene TRBJ1-2; D may be TRBD1 (5 bases). The length of the CDR3 is 16 residues. Germline CDR1 is LGHNA and CDR2 is YSLEER. V gave up 0 bases and J gave up 2 bases, with 13 bases separating them. CDR3 protein: CASSQDRGGSNYGYTF. The CDR3 DNA follows: TGCGCCAGCAGCCAAGACCGGGGGGGATCAAACTATGGCTACACCTTC.

This clone was found once. The chain is built from TRBV7-2 and TRBJ1-4, with D unresolved. The CDR3 extends over 16 amino acids. Germline V gene sequence: CDR1 SGHTA, CDR2 FQGNSA. V gave up 1 base and J gave up 8 bases, with 17 bases separating them. CDR3 residues: CASSLEDARAREKLFF. The CDR3 DNA is TGTGCCAGCAGCTTAGAGGACGCGCGGGCGCGCGAAAAACTGTTTTTT.

The gene calls are TRBV7-2 and TRBJ2-7; D might be TRBD2 (6 bases). The V gene lost 4 bases and the J gene lost 12 bases, with 19 bases spanning the gap. In germline, CDR1 is SGHTA, CDR2 FQGNSA. The CDR3 length is 13 residues. The CDR3 nucleotides read TGTGCCAGCAGCTCGGAGGGGCGGTCTCGGAGGTACTTC. It is translated as CASSSEGRSRRYF.

V is TRBV30 and J is TRBJ2-1; 11 bases agree with TRBD2. CDR3 size: 18 residues. Trimming removed 3 bases from V and 5 bases from J; junction bases left unmatched: 15. The germline CDR1 and CDR2 sequences are GTSNPN and SVGIG (reference sequence). CDR3 coding DNA: TGTGCCTGGAGCCCTTCCCCCCTAGGGACTAGCGGCCACAATGAGCAGTTCTTC. Translation: CAWSPSPLGTSGHNEQFF.

This chain uses TRBV11-2 with TRBJ2-5; 7 bases fit TRBD2. There are 14 residues in the CDR3. The V gene end was trimmed by 5 bases and the J gene end by 1 base; junction bases not matched to a gene: 4. CDR1 is SGHAT and CDR2 is FQNNGV in the germline V gene. CDR3 in DNA: TGTGCCAGCAGCCCTACTAGCGTCCAAGAGACCCAGTACTTC. Translated: CASSPTSVQETQYF. Full variable domain (rest looked up from reference TRBV11-2 and TRBJ2-5): EAGVAQSPRYKIIEKRQSVAFWCNPISGHATLYWYQQILGQGPKLLIQFQNNGVVDDSQLPKDRFSAERLKGVDSTLKIQPAKLEDSAVYLCASSPTSVQETQYFGPGTRLLVL.

This clone was picked up one time. The rearrangement links TRBV30 to TRBJ2-1; D remains ambiguous. The V end was cut by 0 bases, the J end by 8 bases, with 11 bases between. The CDR3 is 13 amino acids. In germline, CDR1 is GTSNPN, CDR2 SVGIG (reference sequence). The CDR3 spells CAWSVPPPDEQFF. DNA for the CDR3: TGTGCCTGGAGTGTACCACCTCCAGATGAGCAGTTCTTC.

The chain uses TRBV5-1 and TRBJ2-7, with no clear D. Germline V gene lookup returns CDR1 SGHRS and CDR2 YFSETQ. Trimming cost V 1 base and J 4 bases, with 9 bases left between them. CDR3 size: 13 residues. The DNA of the CDR3 is TGCGCCAGCAGCTTGTCCGATGCGTACGAGCAGTACTTC. Protein product: CASSLSDAYEQYF.

The J gene is TRBJ2-3, the V gene TRBV5-4; TRBD1 might be the D (5 bases). Germline lookup yields CDR1 SGHNT and CDR2 YYREEE (reference sequence). This CDR3 comprises 15 residues. Between the trimmed V and J ends, which lost 0 bases and 0 bases, there was a span of 8 bases. This CDR3 is CASSLGGDSTDTQYF. In DNA, the CDR3 is TGTGCCAGCAGCTTGGGGGGCGATAGCACAGATACGCAGTATTTT.